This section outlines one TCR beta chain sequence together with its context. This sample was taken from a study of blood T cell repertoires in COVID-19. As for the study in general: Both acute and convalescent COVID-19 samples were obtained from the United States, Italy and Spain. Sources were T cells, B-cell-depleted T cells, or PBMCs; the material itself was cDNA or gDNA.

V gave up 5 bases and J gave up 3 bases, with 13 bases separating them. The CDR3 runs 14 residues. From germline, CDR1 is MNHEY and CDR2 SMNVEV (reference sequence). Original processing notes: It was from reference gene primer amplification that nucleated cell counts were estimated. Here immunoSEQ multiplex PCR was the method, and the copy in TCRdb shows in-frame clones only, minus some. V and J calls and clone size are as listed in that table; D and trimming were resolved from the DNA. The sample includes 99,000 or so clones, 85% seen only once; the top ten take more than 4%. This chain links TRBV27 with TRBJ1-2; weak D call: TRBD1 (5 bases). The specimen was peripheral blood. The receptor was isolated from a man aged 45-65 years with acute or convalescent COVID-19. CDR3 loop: CASSLGRRDYGYTF. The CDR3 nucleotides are TGTGCCAGCAGTCTGGGGCGGAGGGACTATGGCTACACCTTC.